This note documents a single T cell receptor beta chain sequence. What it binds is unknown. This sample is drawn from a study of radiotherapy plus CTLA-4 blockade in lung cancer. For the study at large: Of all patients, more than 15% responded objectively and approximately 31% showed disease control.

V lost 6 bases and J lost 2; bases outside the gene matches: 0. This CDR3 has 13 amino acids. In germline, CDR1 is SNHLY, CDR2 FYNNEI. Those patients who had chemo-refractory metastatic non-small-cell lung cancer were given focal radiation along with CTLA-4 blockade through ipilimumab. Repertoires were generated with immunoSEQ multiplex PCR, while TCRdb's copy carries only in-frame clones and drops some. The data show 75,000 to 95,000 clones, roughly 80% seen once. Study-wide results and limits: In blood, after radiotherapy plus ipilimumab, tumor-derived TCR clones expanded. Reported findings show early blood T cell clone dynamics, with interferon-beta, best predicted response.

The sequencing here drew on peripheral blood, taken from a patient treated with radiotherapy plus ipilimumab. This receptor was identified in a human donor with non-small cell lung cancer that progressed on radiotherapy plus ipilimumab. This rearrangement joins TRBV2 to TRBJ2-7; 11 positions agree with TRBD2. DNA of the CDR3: TGTGCCAGCAGACTAGCGGGAGCCTACGAGCAGTACTTC. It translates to CASRLAGAYEQYF.